This T cell receptor beta chain was sequenced for a study of T-cell memory formation after mild COVID-19. Study summary: Largely, the TCR clusters proved donor specific. Study-wide points: Memory sampled before infection contained some responding clones, suggesting cross-reactive memory joined.

TCRdb itself ran the 5' RACE reads through MiXCR, one entry per CDR3 protein. The repertoire has around 200,000 distinct CDR3 sequences, more than 8% of them found once; the top ten carry 3% to 4.5%. This CDR3 has 17 residues. Germline loops: CDR1 DFQATT, CDR2 SNEGSKA (reference sequence). Trimming removed 3 bases from V and 4 bases from J; junction bases left unmatched: 9. This clonotype was detected a few times. Its antigen is still unknown. The sequencing sample was made of PBMCs or a T cell subset sorted from them (not recorded which). V usage is TRBV20-1 and J usage is TRBJ2-7, with 16 bases fitting TRBD2. The source of this sequence is a man between 18 and 35 years old who had mild COVID-19 (a few samples of this study predate the infection). Cell type and time point are not known. In DNA form, the CDR3 reads TGCAGTGCTAGGCCCGGGACTAGCGGGGGGGTGTGGTACGAGCAGTACTTC. Translating it yields CSARPGTSGGVWYEQYF.